This T cell receptor (beta chain) is drawn from a study of OX40 agonist ivuxolimab in advanced cancers. In the study overall: All patients had ivuxolimab intravenously every 2 weeks at 0.01 to 10 mg/kg.

Germline CDR1 is SGHVS and CDR2 is FQNEAQ. The CDR3 runs to 15 residues. V trimming: 5 bases; J trimming: 5 bases; junction bases outside the gene matches: 7. The repertoire was sequenced with immunoSEQ multiplex PCR; TCRdb's copy has only in-frame clones and lacks some. This table has about 82,000 clones, more than 85% appearing once. Blood was sampled at baseline, cycle 4 day 1, and cycle 7 day 1. The sequence was collected from an adult with an advanced solid tumor such as melanoma, head and neck, liver or kidney cancer. The chain couples TRBV7-8 to TRBJ2-3; 10 nucleotides agree with TRBD2. Sequenced here: CD4+ or CD8+ T cells sorted from blood, sampled in a trial of the OX40 agonist ivuxolimab. The DNA of the CDR3 is TGTGCCAGCAGCATAACTAGCGGGATGGGAGATACGCAGTATTTT. Translated, it gives CASSITSGMGDTQYF.